A selection of T cell receptor beta chains follows, all from one sample in a study of TIL therapy for anti-PD-1-resistant metastatic lung cancer. Libraries were prepared by immunoSEQ multiplex PCR; TCRdb keeps only in-frame clonotypes and omits some of them. This table holds under 65,000 clones, around four fifths found once. Sample: blood, taken at baseline. These receptors originate from a person between 30 and 80 years old with non-small cell lung cancer. Both conserved end residues are part of each CDR3. The order of the fields is clone size, D gene, J gene, V gene, CDR3 protein, CDR3 DNA. The D gene is left open where the match is weak. For some rows the clone size is stated as once, few or many, or as a class when expanded; others skip it.

few | TRBD1 | TRBJ2-7 | TRBV7-9 | CASSSGQGPYEQYF | TGTGCCAGCAGCTCGGGACAGGGACCCTACGAGCAGTACTTC
- | TRBD1 | TRBJ1-4 | TRBV5-6 | CASSVGQGGANEKLFF | TGTGCCAGCAGCGTGGGACAGGGGGGTGCTAATGAAAAACTGTTTTTT
- | TRBD1 | TRBJ1-5 | TRBV19 | CASTGQGPFSNQPQHF | TGTGCCAGTACGGGACAGGGCCCATTTAGCAATCAGCCCCAGCATTTT
few | - | TRBJ1-2 | TRBV28 | CASSLVGGLRRYGYTF | TGTGCCAGCAGTTTGGTGGGGGGCCTCAGGCGCTATGGCTACACCTTC
- | TRBD2 | TRBJ2-7 | TRBV6-2/TRBV6-3 | CASSDMGLAGTYEQYF | TGTGCCAGCAGCGATATGGGACTAGCGGGCACCTACGAGCAGTACTTC
- | - | TRBJ2-2 | TRBV7-2 | CASNWGTNTGELFF | TGTGCCAGCAACTGGGGGACGAACACCGGGGAGCTGTTTTTT
- | - | TRBJ2-5 | TRBV7-9 | CASSLVVFGLAETQYF | TGTGCCAGCAGCTTAGTGGTCTTTGGCCTAGCGGAGACCCAGTACTTC
- | TRBD2 | TRBJ2-1 | TRBV7-3 | CASSLTSGAYNEQFF | TGTGCCAGCAGCTTAACTAGCGGGGCATACAATGAGCAGTTCTTC
- | - | TRBJ2-3 | TRBV4-1 | CASSPGNGFTDTQYF | TGCGCCAGCAGCCCAGGGAACGGCTTCACAGATACGCAGTATTTT
few | TRBD1 | TRBJ2-2 | TRBV7-9 | CASSHLTGTTGELFF | TGTGCCAGCAGCCACCTGACAGGGACAACCGGGGAGCTGTTTTTT
- | TRBD1 | TRBJ2-7 | TRBV14 | CASSRRGTGYPYEQYF | TGTGCCAGCAGCCGCCGTGGGACAGGGTACCCCTACGAGCAGTACTTC
- | - | TRBJ1-1 | TRBV7-2 | CASSSSTQNTEAFF | TGTGCCAGCAGCTCCAGTACGCAGAACACTGAAGCTTTCTTT
- | TRBD1 | TRBJ1-4 | TRBV7-2 | CASSSRDRGLTNEKLFF | TGTGCCAGCAGCTCCCGGGACAGGGGGCTAACTAATGAAAAACTGTTTTTT